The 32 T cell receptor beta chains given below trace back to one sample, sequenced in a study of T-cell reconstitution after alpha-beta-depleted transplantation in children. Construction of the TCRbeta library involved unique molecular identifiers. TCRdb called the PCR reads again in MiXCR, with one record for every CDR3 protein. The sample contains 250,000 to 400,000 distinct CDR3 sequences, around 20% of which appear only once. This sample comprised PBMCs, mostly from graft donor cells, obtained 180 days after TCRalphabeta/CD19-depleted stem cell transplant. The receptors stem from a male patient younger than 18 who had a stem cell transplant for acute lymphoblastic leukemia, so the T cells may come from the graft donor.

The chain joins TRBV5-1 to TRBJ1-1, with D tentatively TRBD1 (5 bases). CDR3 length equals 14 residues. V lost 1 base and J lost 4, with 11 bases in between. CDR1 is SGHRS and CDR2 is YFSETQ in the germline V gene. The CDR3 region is CASSLWAGGTEAFF. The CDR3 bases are TGCGCCAGCAGCTTGTGGGCTGGGGGCACTGAAGCTTTCTTT.

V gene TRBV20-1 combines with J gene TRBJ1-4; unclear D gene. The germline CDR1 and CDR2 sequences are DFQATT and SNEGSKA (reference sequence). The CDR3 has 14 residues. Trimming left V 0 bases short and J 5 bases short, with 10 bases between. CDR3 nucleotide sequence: TGCAGTGCTAGAGAAGGGCGCGGGAATGAAAAACTGTTTTTT. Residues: CSAREGRGNEKLFF.

CDR3 region: CASSDWGPQTQETQYF. The DNA for the CDR3 is TGTGCCAGCAGTGATTGGGGGCCCCAAACCCAAGAGACCCAGTACTTC. The chain carries TRBV25-1 and TRBJ2-5; D is possibly TRBD1 (6 bases). Trimming took off 3 bases at V and 1 base at J, with 15 bases between the two ends. The CDR3 length is 16 residues. The germline gives CDR1 MGHDK, CDR2 SYGVNS.

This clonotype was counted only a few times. The CDR3 loop reads CASSPGQGPGEQYF. The CDR3 nucleotides read TGCGCCAGCAGCCCAGGACAGGGCCCGGGTGAGCAGTACTTC. The V gene is TRBV5-1, the J gene TRBJ2-7, with TRBD1 matching 8 bases. CDR1 is SGHRS, CDR2 YFSETQ, per germline. V dropped 4 bases and J dropped 7; count of bases not matched to a gene: 10. There are 14 residues in the CDR3.

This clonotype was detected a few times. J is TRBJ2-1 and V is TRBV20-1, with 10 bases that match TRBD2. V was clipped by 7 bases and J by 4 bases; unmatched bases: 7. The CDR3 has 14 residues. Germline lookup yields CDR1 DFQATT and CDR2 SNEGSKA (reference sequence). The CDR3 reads CSGTLAGEYNEQFF. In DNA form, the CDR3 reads TGCAGTGGGACCCTAGCGGGAGAGTACAATGAGCAGTTCTTC.

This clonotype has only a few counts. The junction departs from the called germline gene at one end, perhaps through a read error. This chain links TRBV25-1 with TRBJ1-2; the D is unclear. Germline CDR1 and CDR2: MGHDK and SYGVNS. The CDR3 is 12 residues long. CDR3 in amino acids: CASTWAWGGYIF. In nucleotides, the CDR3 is TGTGCCAGCACCTGGGCATGGGGTGGCTACATCTTC.

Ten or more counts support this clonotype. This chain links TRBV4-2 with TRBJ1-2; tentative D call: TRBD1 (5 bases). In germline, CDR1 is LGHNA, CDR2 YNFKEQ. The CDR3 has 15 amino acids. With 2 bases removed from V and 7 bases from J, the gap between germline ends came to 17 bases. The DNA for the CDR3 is TGTGCCAGCAGCCAAACCGAGGGGAACAGGCTTGGCTACACCTTC. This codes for CASSQTEGNRLGYTF.

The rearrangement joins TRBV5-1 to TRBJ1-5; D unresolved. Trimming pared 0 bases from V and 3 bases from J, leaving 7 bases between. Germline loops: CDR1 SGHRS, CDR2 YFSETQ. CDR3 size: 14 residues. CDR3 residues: CASSLGQINQPQHF. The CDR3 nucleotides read TGCGCCAGCAGCTTGGGGCAGATCAATCAGCCCCAGCATTTT.

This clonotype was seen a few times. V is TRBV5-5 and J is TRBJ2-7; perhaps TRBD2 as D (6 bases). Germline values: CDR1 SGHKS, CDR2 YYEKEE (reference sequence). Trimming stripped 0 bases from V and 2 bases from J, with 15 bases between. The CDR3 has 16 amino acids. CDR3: CASSLAAGITTYEQYF. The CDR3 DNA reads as TGTGCCAGCAGCTTGGCGGCGGGAATAACCACCTACGAGCAGTACTTC.

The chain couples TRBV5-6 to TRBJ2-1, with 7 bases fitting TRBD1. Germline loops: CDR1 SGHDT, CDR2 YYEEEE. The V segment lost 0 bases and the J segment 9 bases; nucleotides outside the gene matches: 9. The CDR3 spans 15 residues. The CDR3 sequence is CASSLAPFRDSEQFF. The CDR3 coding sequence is TGTGCCAGCAGCTTGGCTCCCTTCCGGGACAGTGAGCAGTTCTTC.

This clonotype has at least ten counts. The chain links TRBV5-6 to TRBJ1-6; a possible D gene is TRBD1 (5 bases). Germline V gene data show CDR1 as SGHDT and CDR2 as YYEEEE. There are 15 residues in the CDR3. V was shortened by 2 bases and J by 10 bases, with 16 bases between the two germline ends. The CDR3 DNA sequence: TGTGCCAGCAGCTTATATCCGGGGCGGGGGTCACCCCTCCACTTT. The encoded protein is CASSLYPGRGSPLHF.

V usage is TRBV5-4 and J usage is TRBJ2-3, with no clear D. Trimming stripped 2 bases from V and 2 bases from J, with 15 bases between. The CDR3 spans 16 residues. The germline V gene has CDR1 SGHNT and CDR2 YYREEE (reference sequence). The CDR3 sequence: CASSFRRLVVTDTQYF. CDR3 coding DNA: TGTGCCAGCAGCTTCCGGCGGTTAGTGGTCACAGATACGCAGTATTTT.

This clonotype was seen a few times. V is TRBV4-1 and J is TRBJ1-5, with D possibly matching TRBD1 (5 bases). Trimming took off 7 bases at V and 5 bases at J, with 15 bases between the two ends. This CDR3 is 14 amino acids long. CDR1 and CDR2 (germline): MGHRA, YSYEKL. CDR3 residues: CASKFRVGDQPQHF. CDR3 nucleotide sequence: TGCGCCAGCAAATTCCGAGTGGGGGATCAGCCCCAGCATTTT.

The CDR3 sequence: CASSLQGINQPQHF. The CDR3 nucleotides are TGTGCCAGCAGTTTGCAGGGGATCAATCAGCCCCAGCATTTT. V gene TRBV27 combines with J gene TRBJ1-5; D may be TRBD1 (6 bases). The V and J ends lost 3 bases and 3 bases respectively, with 9 bases between them. The germline V gene has CDR1 MNHEY and CDR2 SMNVEV (reference sequence). CDR3 length: 14 residues.

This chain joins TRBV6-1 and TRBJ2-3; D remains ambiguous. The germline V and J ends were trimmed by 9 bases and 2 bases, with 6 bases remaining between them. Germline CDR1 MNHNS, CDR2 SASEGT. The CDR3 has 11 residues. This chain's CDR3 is CASWFTDTQYF. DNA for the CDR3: TGTGCCAGTTGGTTCACAGATACGCAGTATTTT.

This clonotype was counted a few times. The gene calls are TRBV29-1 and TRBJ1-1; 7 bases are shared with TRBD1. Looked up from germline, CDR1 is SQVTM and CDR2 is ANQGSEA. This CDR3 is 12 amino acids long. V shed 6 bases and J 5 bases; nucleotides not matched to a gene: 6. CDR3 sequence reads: CSVHRGVTEAFF. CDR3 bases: TGCAGCGTCCACAGGGGTGTGACTGAAGCTTTCTTT.

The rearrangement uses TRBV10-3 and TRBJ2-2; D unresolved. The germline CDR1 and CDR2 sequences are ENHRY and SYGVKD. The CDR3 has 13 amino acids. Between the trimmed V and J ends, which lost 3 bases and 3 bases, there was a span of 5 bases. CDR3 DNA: TGTGCCATCAGTGACCTTGACACCGGGGAGCTGTTTTTT. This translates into CAISDLDTGELFF.

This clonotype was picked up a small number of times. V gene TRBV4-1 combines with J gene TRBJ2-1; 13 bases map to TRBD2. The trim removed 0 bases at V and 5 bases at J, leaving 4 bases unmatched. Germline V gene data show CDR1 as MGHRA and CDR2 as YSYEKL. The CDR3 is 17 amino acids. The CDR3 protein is CASSQDPGLAGDNEQFF. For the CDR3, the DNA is TGCGCCAGCAGCCAAGATCCCGGACTAGCGGGAGACAATGAGCAGTTCTTC.

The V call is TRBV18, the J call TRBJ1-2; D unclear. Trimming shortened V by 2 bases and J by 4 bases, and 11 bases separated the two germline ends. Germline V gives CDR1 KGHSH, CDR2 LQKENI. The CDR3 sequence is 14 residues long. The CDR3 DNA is TGTGCCAGCTCACCAGAGGTCGGCACCTATGGCTACACCTTC. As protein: CASSPEVGTYGYTF. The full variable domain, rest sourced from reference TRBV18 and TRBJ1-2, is NAGVMQNPRHLVRRRGQEARLRCSPMKGHSHVYWYRQLPEEGLKFMVYLQKENIIDESGMPKERFSAEFPKEGPSILRIQQVVRGDSAAYFCASSPEVGTYGYTFGSGTRLTVV.

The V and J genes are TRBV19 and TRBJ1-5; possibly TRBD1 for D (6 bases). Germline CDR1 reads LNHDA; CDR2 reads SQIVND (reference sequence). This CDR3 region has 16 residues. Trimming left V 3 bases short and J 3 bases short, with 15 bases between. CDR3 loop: CASSMNRDRVNQPQHF. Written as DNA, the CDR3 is TGTGCCAGTAGTATGAACAGGGATCGGGTCAATCAGCCCCAGCATTTT.

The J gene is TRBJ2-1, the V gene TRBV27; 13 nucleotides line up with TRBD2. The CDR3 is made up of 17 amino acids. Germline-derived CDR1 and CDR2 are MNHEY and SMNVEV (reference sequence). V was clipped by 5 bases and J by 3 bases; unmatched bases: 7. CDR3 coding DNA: TGTGCCAGCAGTCCCAAGACTAGCGGGAGGTACTACAATGAGCAGTTCTTC. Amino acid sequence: CASSPKTSGRYYNEQFF.

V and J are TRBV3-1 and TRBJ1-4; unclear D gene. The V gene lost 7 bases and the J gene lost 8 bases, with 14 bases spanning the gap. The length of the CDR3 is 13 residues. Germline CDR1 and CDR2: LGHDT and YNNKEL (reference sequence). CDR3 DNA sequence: TGTGCCAGCATGGATGGGCTGGGGGAAAAACTGTTTTTT. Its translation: CASMDGLGEKLFF.

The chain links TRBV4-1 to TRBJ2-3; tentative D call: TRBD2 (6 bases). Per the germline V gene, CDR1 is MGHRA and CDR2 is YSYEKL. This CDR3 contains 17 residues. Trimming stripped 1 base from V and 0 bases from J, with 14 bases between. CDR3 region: CASSQGYLALSTDTQYF. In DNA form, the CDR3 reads TGCGCCAGCAGCCAAGGTTACCTAGCGCTCAGCACAGATACGCAGTATTTT.

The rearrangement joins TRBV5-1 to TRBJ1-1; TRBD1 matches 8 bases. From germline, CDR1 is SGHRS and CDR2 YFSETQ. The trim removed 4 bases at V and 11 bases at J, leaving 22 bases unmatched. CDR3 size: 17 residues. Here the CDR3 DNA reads TGCGCCAGCAGCCCTAGCCCCGGAGGGACAGGTTCACAAAAGGCTTTCTTT. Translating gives CASSPSPGGTGSQKAFF.

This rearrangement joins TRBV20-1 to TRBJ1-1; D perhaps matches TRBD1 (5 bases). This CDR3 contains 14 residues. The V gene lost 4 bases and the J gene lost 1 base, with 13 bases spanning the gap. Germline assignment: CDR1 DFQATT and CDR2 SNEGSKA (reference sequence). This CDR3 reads CSATYGGWNTEAFF. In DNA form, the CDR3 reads TGCAGTGCTACTTACGGGGGGTGGAACACTGAAGCTTTCTTT.

As DNA, the CDR3 is TGTGCCAGCAGCCCAGCGCGACTAGCGGGAGACACCGGGGAGCTGTTTTTT. It is translated as CASSPARLAGDTGELFF. The V call is TRBV3-1, the J call TRBJ2-2; TRBD2 aligns across 12 bases. The V gene's germline CDR1 is LGHDT and CDR2 YNNKEL (reference sequence). Unmatched junction bases numbered 6, after V lost 4 bases and J lost 3 bases. The CDR3 covers 17 residues.

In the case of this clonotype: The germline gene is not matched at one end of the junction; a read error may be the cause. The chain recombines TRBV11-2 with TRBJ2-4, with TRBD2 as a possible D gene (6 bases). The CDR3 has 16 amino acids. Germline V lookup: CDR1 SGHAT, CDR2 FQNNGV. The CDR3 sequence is CASSLPILLAQNIQYF. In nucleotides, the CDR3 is TGTGCCAGCAGCTTACCGATCTTACTAGCCCAAAACATTCAGTACTTC.

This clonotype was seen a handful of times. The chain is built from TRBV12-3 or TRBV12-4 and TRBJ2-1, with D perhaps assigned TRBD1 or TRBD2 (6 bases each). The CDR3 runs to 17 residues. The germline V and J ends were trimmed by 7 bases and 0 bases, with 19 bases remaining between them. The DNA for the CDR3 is TGTGCCAGCAACCTCAGGGGCGGGATGAGCTCCTACAATGAGCAGTTCTTC. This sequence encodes CASNLRGGMSSYNEQFF.

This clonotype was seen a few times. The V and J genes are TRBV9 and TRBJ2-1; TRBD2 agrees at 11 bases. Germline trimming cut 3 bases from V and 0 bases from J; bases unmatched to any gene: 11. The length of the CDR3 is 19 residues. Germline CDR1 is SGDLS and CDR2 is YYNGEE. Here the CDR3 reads CASSDGLAGGRFSYNEQFF. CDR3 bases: TGTGCCAGCAGCGATGGGCTAGCGGGAGGACGATTCTCCTACAATGAGCAGTTCTTC.

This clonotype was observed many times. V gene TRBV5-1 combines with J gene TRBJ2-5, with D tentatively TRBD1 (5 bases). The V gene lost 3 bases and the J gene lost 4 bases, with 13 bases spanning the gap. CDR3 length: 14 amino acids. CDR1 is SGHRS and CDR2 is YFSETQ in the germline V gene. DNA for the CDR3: TGCGCCAGCAGCTCGACGCGCAGGGTAGAGACCCAGTACTTC. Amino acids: CASSSTRRVETQYF.

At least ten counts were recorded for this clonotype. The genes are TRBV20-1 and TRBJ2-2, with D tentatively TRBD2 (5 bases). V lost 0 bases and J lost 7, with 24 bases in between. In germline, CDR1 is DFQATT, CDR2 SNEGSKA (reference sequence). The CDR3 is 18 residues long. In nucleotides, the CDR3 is TGCAGTGCTAGAGATAGGCCCGCTTCTTGGCGGGCGGGCGGGGAGCTGTTTTTT. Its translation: CSARDRPASWRAGGELFF.

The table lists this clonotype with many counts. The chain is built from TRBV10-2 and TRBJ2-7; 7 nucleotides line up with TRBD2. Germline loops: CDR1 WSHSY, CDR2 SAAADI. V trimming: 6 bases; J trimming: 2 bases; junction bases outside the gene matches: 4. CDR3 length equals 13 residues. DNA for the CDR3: TGCGCCAGCAGGAGCGGGACCGCCTACGAGCAGTACTTC. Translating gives CASRSGTAYEQYF.